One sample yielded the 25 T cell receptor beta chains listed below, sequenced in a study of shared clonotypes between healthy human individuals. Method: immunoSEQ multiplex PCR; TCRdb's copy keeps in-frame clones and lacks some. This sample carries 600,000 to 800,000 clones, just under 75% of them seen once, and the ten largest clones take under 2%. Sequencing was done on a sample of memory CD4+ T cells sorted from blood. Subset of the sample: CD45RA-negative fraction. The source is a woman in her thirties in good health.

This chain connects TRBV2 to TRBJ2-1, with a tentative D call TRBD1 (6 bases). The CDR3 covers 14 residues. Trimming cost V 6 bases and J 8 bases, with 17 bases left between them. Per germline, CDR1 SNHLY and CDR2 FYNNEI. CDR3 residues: CASRRSDSSDEQFF. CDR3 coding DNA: TGTGCCAGCAGAAGATCGGACAGTAGTGATGAGCAGTTCTTC.

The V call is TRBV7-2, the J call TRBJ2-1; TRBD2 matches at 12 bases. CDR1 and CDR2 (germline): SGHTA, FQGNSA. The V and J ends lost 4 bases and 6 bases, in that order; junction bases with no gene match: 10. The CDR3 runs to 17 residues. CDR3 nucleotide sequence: TGTGCCAGCAGCTCCCCCCCCGGGACTAGCGGGTTCAATGAGCAGTTCTTC. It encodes CASSSPPGTSGFNEQFF.

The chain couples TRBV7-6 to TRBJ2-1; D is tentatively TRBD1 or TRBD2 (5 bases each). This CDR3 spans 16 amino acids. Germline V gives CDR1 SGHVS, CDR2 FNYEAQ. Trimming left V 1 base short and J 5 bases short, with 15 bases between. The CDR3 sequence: CASSLGGVGEHNEQFF. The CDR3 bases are TGTGCCAGCAGCTTAGGGGGAGTGGGGGAGCACAATGAGCAGTTCTTC. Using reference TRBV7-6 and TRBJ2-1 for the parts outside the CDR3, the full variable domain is GAGVSQSPRYKVTKRGQDVALRCDPISGHVSLYWYRQALGQGPEFLTYFNYEAQQDKSGLPNDRFSAERPEGSISTLTIQRTEQRDSAMYRCASSLGGVGEHNEQFFGPGTRLTVL.

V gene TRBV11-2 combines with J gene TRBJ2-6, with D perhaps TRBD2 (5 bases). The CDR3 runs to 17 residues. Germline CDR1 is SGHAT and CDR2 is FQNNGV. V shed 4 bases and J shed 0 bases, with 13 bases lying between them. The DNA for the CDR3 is TGTGCCAGCAGCTCCCGACCCCGGGGCTCTGGGGCCAACGTCCTGACTTTC. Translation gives CASSSRPRGSGANVLTF.

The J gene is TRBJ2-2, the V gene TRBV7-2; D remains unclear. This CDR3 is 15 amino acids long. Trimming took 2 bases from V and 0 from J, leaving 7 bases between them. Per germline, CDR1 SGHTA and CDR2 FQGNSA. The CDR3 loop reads CASSLKAANTGELFF. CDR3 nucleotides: TGTGCCAGCAGCTTAAAAGCTGCGAACACCGGGGAGCTGTTTTTT.

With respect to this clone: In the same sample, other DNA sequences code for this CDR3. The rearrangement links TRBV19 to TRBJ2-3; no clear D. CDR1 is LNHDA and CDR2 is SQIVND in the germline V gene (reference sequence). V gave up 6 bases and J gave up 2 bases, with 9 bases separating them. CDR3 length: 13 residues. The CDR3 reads CASSGPNTDTQYF. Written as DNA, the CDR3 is TGTGCCAGTAGCGGTCCAAACACAGATACGCAGTATTTT.

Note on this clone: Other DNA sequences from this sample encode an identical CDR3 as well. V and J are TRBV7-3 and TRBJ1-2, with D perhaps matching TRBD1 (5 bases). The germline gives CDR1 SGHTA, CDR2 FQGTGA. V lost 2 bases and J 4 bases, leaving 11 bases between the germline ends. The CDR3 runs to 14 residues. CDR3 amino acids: CASSLSAGPYGYTF. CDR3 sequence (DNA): TGTGCCAGCAGCTTATCGGCAGGGCCCTATGGCTACACCTTC.

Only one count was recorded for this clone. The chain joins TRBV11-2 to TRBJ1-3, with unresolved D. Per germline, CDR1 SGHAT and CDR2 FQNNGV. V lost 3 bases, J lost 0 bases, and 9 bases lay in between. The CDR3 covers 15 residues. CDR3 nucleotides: TGTGCCAGCAGCTTCGGACCTACCTCTGGAAACACCATATATTTT. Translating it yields CASSFGPTSGNTIYF.

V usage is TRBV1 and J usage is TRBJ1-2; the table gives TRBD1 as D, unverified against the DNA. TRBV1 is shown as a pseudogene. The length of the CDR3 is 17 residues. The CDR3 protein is CTSSPNAGTGGRHGYTF. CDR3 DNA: TGCACCAGCAGCCCCAACGCCGGGACAGGGGGGCGTCATGGCTACACCTTC.

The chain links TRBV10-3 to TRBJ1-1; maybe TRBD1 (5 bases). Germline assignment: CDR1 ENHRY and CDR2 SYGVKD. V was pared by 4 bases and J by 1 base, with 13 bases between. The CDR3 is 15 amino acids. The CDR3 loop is CAISGGEGANTEAFF. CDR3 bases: TGTGCCATCAGTGGGGGTGAAGGGGCGAACACTGAAGCTTTCTTT.

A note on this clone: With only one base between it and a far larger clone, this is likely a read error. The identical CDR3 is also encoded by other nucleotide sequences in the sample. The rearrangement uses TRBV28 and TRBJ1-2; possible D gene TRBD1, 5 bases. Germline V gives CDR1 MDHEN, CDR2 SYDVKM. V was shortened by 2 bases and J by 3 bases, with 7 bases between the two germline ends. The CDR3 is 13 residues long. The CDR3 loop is CASSLQGDYGYTF. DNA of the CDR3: TGTGCCAGCAGTTTACAGGGAGACTATGGCTACACCTTC.

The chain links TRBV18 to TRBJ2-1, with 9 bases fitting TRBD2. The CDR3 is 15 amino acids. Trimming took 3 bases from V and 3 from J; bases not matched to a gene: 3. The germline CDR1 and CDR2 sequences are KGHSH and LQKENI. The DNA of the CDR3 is TGTGCCAGCTCACCTAGCGGGAGTTTCTACAATGAGCAGTTCTTC. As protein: CASSPSGSFYNEQFF.

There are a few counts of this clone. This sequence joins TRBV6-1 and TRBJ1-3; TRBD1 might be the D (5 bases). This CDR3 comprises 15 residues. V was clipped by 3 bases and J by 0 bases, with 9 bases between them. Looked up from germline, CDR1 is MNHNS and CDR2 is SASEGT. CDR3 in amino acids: CASSDMDISGNTIYF. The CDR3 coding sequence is TGTGCCAGCAGTGATATGGACATCTCTGGAAACACCATATATTTT.

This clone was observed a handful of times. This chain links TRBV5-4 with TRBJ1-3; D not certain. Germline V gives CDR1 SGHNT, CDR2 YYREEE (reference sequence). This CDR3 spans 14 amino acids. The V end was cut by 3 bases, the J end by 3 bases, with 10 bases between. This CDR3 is CASSSGLYGNTIYF. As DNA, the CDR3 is TGTGCCAGCAGCTCCGGACTATATGGAAACACCATATATTTT.

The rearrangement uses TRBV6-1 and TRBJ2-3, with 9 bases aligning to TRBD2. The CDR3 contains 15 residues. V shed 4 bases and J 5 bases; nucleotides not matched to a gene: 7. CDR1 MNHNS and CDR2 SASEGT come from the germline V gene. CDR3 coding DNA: TGTGCCAGCAGTGGACTAGCGGCAGGGCTAGATACGCAGTATTTT. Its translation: CASSGLAAGLDTQYF.

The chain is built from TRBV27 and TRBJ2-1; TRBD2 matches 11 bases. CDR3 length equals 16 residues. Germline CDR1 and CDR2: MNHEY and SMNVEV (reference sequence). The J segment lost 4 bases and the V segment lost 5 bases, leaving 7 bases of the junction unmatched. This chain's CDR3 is CASSRTSGSRYNEQFF. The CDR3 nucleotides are TGTGCCAGCAGTCGAACTAGCGGGAGTCGGTACAATGAGCAGTTCTTC.

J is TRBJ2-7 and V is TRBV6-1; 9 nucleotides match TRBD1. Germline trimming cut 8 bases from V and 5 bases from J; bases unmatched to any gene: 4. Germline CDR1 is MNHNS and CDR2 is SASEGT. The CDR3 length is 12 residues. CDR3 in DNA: TGTGCCAGCGGGGACAGGGTTAACGAGCAGTACTTC. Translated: CASGDRVNEQYF.

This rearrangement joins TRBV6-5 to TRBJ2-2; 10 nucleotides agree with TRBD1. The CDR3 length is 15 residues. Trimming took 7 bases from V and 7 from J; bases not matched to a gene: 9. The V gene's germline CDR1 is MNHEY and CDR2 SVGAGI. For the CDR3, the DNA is TGTGCCAGCAAAAGACAGGGGGCATTTGTCGGGGAGCTGTTTTTT. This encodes CASKRQGAFVGELFF.

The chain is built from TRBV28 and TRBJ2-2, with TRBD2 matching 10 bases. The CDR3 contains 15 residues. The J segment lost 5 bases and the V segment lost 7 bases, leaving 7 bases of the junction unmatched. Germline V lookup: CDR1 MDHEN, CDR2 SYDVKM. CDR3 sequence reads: CASTIAGGWTGELFF. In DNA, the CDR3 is TGTGCCAGCACCATAGCGGGAGGTTGGACCGGGGAGCTGTTTTTT.

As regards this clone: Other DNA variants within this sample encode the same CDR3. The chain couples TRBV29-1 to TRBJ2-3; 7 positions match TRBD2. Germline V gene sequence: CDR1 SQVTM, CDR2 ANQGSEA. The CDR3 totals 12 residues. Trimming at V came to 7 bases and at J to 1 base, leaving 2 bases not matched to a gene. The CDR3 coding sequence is TGCAGCGGTGCGGGAGGCACAGATACGCAGTATTTT. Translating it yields CSGAGGTDTQYF.

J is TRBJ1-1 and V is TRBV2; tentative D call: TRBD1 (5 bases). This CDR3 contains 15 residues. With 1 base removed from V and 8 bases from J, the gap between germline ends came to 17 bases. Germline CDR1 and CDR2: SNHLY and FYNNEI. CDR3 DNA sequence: TGTGCCAGCAGTGAAGTTTTACGGTATGGGGGAGAAGCTTTCTTT. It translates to CASSEVLRYGGEAFF.

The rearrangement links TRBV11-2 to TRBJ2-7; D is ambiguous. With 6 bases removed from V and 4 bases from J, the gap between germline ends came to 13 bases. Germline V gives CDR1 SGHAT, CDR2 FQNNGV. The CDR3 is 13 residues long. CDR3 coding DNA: TGTGCCAGCAGGTCGCTAGGGCGGTACGAGCAGTACTTC. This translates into CASRSLGRYEQYF.

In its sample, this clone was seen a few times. CDR3 in DNA: TGTGCCAGCAGTGACTCTACACTGGGCGGCTACACCTTC. Translating gives CASSDSTLGGYTF. The chain carries TRBV6-4 and TRBJ1-2; D remains unclear. The CDR3 extends over 13 amino acids. The V and J ends lost 0 bases and 8 bases respectively, with 10 bases between them. The V gene's germline CDR1 is MRHNA and CDR2 SNTAGT.

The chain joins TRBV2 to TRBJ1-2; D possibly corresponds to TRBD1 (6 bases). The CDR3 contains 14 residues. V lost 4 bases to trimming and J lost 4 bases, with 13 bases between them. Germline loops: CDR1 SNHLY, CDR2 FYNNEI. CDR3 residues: CASSVLQGSYGYTF. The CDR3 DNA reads TGTGCCAGCAGTGTACTACAGGGTTCCTATGGCTACACCTTC.

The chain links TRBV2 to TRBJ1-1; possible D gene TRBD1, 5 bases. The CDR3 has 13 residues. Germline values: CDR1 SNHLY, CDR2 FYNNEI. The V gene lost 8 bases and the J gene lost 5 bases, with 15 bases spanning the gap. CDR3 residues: CASRLEGQTEAFF. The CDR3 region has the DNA TGTGCCAGCCGATTGGAGGGGCAAACTGAAGCTTTCTTT.